This T cell receptor (beta chain) stems from a study of blood T cell repertoires in COVID-19. Germline-derived CDR1 and CDR2 are KGHDR and SFDVKD. CDR3 length: 13 amino acids. The V and J ends lost 9 bases and 5 bases, in that order; junction bases with no gene match: 7. One Seattle source followed patients from active infection through their disease course. In the original analysis: It was from reference gene primer amplification that nucleated cell counts were estimated. Produced via immunoSEQ multiplex PCR; TCRdb's table is partial and in-frame only. V, J and clone size were drawn from that table, and D and trimming were deduced from the DNA. The sample gives 220,000 or so clones, approximately 78% of which show up once; around 8% is in the top ten.

This chain uses TRBV24-1 with TRBJ1-2; 8 bases fit TRBD1. This clonotype was sampled from a woman older than 75 with COVID-19, enrolled during active disease. Material: peripheral blood. CDR3 sequence: CATSGGRGYGYTF. The DNA for the CDR3 is TGTGCCACCTCAGGGGGCCGGGGTTATGGCTACACCTTC.